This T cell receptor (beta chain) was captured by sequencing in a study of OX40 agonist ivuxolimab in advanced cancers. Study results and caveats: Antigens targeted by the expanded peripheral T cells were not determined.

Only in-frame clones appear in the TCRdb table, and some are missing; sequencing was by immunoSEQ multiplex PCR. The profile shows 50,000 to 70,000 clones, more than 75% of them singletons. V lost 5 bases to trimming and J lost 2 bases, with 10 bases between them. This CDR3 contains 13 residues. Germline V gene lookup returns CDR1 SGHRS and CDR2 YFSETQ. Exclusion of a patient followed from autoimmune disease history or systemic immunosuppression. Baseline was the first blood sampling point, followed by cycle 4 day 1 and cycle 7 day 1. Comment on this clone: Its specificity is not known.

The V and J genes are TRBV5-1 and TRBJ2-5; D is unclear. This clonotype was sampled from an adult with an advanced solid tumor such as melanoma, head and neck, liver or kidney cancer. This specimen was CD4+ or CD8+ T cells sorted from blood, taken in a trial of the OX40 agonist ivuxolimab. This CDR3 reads CASRVQEQETQYF. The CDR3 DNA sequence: TGCGCCAGCAGGGTACAAGAGCAAGAGACCCAGTACTTC.